Detailed here is one TCR beta chain. The sample is drawn from a study of blood T cell repertoires in COVID-19. The overall study: Specimens from acute and convalescent COVID-19 originated in the United States, Italy and Spain. Sample material is recorded as cDNA or gDNA derived from T cells, B-cell-depleted T cells, or PBMCs.

The method was immunoSEQ multiplex PCR; TCRdb's version includes in-frame clones alone and lacks a portion of them. The sample carries around 190,000 clones, 70% to 90% recorded once. Germline V lookup: CDR1 MGHDK, CDR2 SYGVNS. The trim removed 10 bases at V and 8 bases at J, leaving 11 bases unmatched. The CDR3 contains 13 residues. The chain uses TRBV25-1 and TRBJ1-5; TRBD1 aligns across 7 bases. Sequencing was carried out using peripheral blood. This TCR derives from a woman of 80 years or more with acute or convalescent COVID-19. The CDR3, as DNA: TGTGCCACCGGGGACAGTTCCGAAAAGCCCCAGCATTTT. Its protein product is CATGDSSEKPQHF. Together with reference TRBV25-1 and TRBJ1-5, the CDR3 gives the full variable domain: EADIYQTPRYLVIGTGKKITLECSQTMGHDKMYWYQQDPGMELHLIHYSYGVNSTEKGDLSSESTVSRIRTEHFPLTLESARPSHTSQYLCATGDSSEKPQHFGDGTRLSIL.